The present T cell receptor beta chain was sequenced within a study of T cell clonality in common variable immunodeficiency. Study-level points and caveats: CVID subjects showed higher TCRbeta clonality than healthy controls. In common variable immunodeficiency, TCR beta chains reportedly carried fewer deletions and N-nucleotide insertions.

The sample holds many counts of this clone. The antigen is undetermined. The CDR3 is cut off 3 residues early in the read; its end comes from the germline J gene. Caucasian heritage predominated among both patients and controls. The V end was cut by 4 bases, the J end by 1 base, with 10 bases between. Germline V lookup: CDR1 SGHVS, CDR2 FQNEAQ. This CDR3 contains 14 residues. Control and CVID samples contributed equal amounts of genomic DNA. The assay was immunoSEQ multiplex PCR, and TCRdb's table has in-frame clones only and misses some. This repertoire holds around 47,000 clones, and none appear only once.

This receptor was identified in a person between 18 and 70 years old in good health. The gene calls are TRBV7-8 and TRBJ1-1, with a possible D match to TRBD1 (5 bases). Source material: peripheral blood mononuclear cells. The sequenced CDR3 bases are TGTGCCAGCAGCTCGAATCAGGGGAACACTGAA. Translating gives CASSSNQGNTE. The full-length CDR3 reads as CASSSNQGNTEAFF.